Sequencing of this T cell receptor beta chain was carried out in a study of somatic mutations in cytotoxic T cells in rheumatoid arthritis. Study-level points and caveats: Within 8 of 65 patients, the single biggest CD8+ clone made up more than 20% of CD8+ cells. Within the rheumatoid arthritis patients, CD8+ clonality went up as age increased (Spearman r=0.49). The same was not true of the healthy controls.

Positive magnetic bead selection, which isolated the CD4+ and CD8+ cells, was followed by a flow cytometry check of purity. Of note for this clone: Antigen: not known.

Assay used: immunoSEQ multiplex PCR; TCRdb lists only in-frame clones, some missing. Among 25,000 to 30,000 clones listed, about four fifths were seen once. The ends were cut back, 1 base at V and 2 bases at J, with 9 bases in the middle. The CDR3 totals 14 residues. Germline lookup yields CDR1 SGHTA and CDR2 FQGNSA. The J gene is TRBJ2-7, the V gene TRBV7-2; a weak D match, TRBD1 (6 bases). Input material: CD8+ T cells sorted from blood. This clonotype originated in a man between 45 and 60 years old in good health. The CDR3 coding sequence is TGTGCCAGCAGCTTAGGCAGGGGCCCCTACGAGCAGTACTTC. Residues: CASSLGRGPYEQYF.